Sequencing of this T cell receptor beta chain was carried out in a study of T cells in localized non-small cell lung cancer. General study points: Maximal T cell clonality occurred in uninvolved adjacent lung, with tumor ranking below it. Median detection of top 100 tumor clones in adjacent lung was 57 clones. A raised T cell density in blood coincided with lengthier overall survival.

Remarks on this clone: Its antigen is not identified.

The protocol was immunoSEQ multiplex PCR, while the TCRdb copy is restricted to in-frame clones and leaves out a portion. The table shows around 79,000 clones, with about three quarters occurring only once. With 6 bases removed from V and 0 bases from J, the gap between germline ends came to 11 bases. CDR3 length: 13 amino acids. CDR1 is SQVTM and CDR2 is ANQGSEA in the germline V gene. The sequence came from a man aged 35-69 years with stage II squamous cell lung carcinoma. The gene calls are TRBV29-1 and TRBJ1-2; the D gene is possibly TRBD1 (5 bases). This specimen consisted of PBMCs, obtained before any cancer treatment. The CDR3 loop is CSVEGRTNYGYTF. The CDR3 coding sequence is TGCAGCGTGGAGGGACGGACTAACTATGGCTACACCTTC.